One sample yielded the 31 T cell receptor beta chains listed below, sequenced in a study of neurological immune-mediated disorders. Via MiXCR, TCRdb re-called the 5' RACE reads, giving one row per CDR3 protein. This table has tens of thousands of distinct CDR3 sequences, roughly 14% appearing once. Time point indicated: longitudinal time-point 3. Material for sequencing was PBMCs. The receptors were sampled from a man in his thirties or forties in good health.

This clonotype was seen at least ten times. This chain uses TRBV6-5 with TRBJ2-5, with D tentatively TRBD1 (6 bases). Germline lookup yields CDR1 MNHEY and CDR2 SVGAGI. This CDR3 has 15 amino acids. The V gene lost 0 bases and the J gene lost 4 bases, with 12 bases spanning the gap. CDR3 loop: CASSYSLQGRETQYF. Here the CDR3 DNA reads TGTGCCAGCAGTTACTCGCTGCAGGGGCGAGAGACCCAGTACTTC.

This clonotype was seen at least ten times. This chain links TRBV12-3 or TRBV12-4 with TRBJ2-4; 7 nucleotides align to TRBD1. V lost 7 bases, J lost 0 bases, and 9 bases stayed unmatched. The CDR3 covers 16 residues. The CDR3 DNA is TGTGCCAGCAAGGACAGGAGATCTTTAGCCAAAAACATTCAGTACTTC. Translated: CASKDRRSLAKNIQYF.

This clonotype was seen more than once but under ten times. This chain joins TRBV6-5 and TRBJ2-5, with D maybe TRBD1 (5 bases). Germline CDR1 reads MNHEY; CDR2 reads SVGAGI. CDR3 length equals 14 residues. V was clipped by 5 bases and J by 4 bases, with 14 bases between them. The CDR3 loop is CASSLRQQGETQYF. The CDR3, as DNA: TGTGCCAGCAGTCTTCGACAGCAGGGAGAGACCCAGTACTTC.

The J gene is TRBJ2-1, the V gene TRBV29-1; D remains ambiguous. The CDR3 totals 16 residues. Germline CDR1 reads SQVTM; CDR2 reads ANQGSEA. The V gene lost 3 bases and the J gene lost 3 bases, with 18 bases spanning the gap. CDR3 region: CSVDDHTQPDYNEQFF. The CDR3 DNA reads TGCAGCGTTGACGATCACACCCAACCGGACTACAATGAGCAGTTCTTC.

This clonotype has at least ten counts. The rearrangement joins TRBV20-1 to TRBJ2-7, with unresolved D. The germline gives CDR1 DFQATT, CDR2 SNEGSKA (reference sequence). Deletions cut 3 bases from V and 10 bases from J, with 16 bases between. CDR3 length equals 12 residues. CDR3 sequence: CSARDPYSIQYF. CDR3 DNA: TGCAGTGCTAGGGACCCCTACTCCATACAGTACTTC.

In the case of this clonotype: Being one base from a much bigger clone, this may be a read error. The chain recombines TRBV2 with TRBJ2-1; D remains ambiguous. CDR3 size: 14 residues. CDR1 and CDR2 (germline): SNHLY, FYNNEI. Trimming removed 2 bases at V and 8 bases at J, with 13 bases between. CDR3 bases: TGTGCCAGCAGTGAACCACTGCAGAGTGATGAGCAGTTCTTC. Amino acids: CASSEPLQSDEQFF.

This clonotype was observed at least ten times. V usage is TRBV27 and J usage is TRBJ1-2; possible D gene TRBD1, 6 bases. The CDR3 loop spans 15 amino acids. V was pared by 6 bases and J by 6 bases, with 20 bases between. The germline gives CDR1 MNHEY, CDR2 SMNVEV (reference sequence). The CDR3 DNA sequence: TGTGCCAGCAGCCCGGGAGGCAGGGGTTTCGATGGCTACACCTTC. Encoded protein: CASSPGGRGFDGYTF.

This clonotype was seen many times. J is TRBJ2-1 and V is TRBV14; D is ambiguous. Trimming removed 5 bases at V and 0 bases at J, with 8 bases between. Per germline, CDR1 SGHDN and CDR2 FVKESK. CDR3 size: 14 residues. Written as DNA, the CDR3 is TGTGCCAGCAGCTTACCTACCTCCTACAATGAGCAGTTCTTC. This translates into CASSLPTSYNEQFF.

This clonotype occurred many times. This chain links TRBV20-1 with TRBJ2-2; 10 bases fit TRBD2. Germline-derived CDR1 and CDR2 are DFQATT and SNEGSKA (reference sequence). The CDR3 is made up of 18 amino acids. V was pared by 0 bases and J by 1 base, with 8 bases of the junction left unmatched. CDR3 loop: CSARDLLAGEGNTGELFF. The CDR3 nucleotides read TGCAGTGCTAGAGATCTCCTAGCGGGAGAGGGGAACACCGGGGAGCTGTTTTTT.

This clonotype was counted many times. V gene TRBV28 combines with J gene TRBJ2-7, with 9 bases fitting TRBD1. The CDR3 covers 10 residues. Germline V CDR1 and CDR2: MDHEN, SYDVKM. CDR3 DNA sequence: TGTGCGACAGGGGGGTACGAGCAGTACTTC. The encoded protein is CATGGYEQYF.

This clonotype has a count of ten or more. The chain couples TRBV29-1 to TRBJ2-4, with TRBD2 identical over 10 bases. Per the germline V gene, CDR1 is SQVTM and CDR2 is ANQGSEA. V gave up 4 bases and J gave up 4 bases; unmatched junction bases: 4. There are 14 residues in the CDR3. The CDR3 sequence: CSVAAGGNKNIQYF. As DNA, the CDR3 is TGCAGCGTTGCAGCGGGAGGGAATAAAAACATTCAGTACTTC.

The sample holds a few counts of this clonotype. The rearrangement links TRBV6-4 to TRBJ2-3, with 9 positions matching TRBD2. The V gene end was trimmed by 2 bases and the J gene end by 3 bases; junction bases not matched to a gene: 0. This CDR3 spans 14 amino acids. CDR1 is MRHNA and CDR2 is SNTAGT in the germline V gene. CDR3 sequence: CASSDTSGTDTQYF. The CDR3 nucleotides are TGTGCCAGCAGTGACACTAGCGGGACAGATACGCAGTATTTT.

This clonotype occurred many times. V is TRBV5-1 and J is TRBJ1-3; possible D gene TRBD1, 5 bases. The CDR3 has 14 residues. The V end was cut by 5 bases, the J end by 0 bases, with 9 bases between. Germline V gives CDR1 SGHRS, CDR2 YFSETQ. CDR3 DNA sequence: TGCGCCAGCAGGGACATGAGCTCTGGAAACACCATATATTTT. Its translation: CASRDMSSGNTIYF.

This clonotype was seen repeatedly, ten times or more. The chain links TRBV7-7 to TRBJ2-2; D gene ambiguous. V was clipped by 3 bases and J by 2 bases, with 16 bases between them. This CDR3 comprises 17 residues. Germline lookup yields CDR1 SSHAT and CDR2 FNYEAQ (reference sequence). For the CDR3, the DNA is TGTGCCAGCAGCTTGGTGGTCGCGGTCGGTAACACCGGGGAGCTGTTTTTT. Residues: CASSLVVAVGNTGELFF.

This clonotype was recorded many times. This chain uses TRBV7-8 with TRBJ1-1; 8 nucleotides match TRBD1. The CDR3 runs 16 residues. V shed 7 bases, J shed 1 base, and the junction held 11 bases outside the gene matches. Per the germline V gene, CDR1 is SGHVS and CDR2 is FQNEAQ. The CDR3 loop reads CASTKGAGGRNTEAFF. The CDR3 DNA reads as TGTGCCAGCACCAAGGGGGCAGGGGGCAGGAACACTGAAGCTTTCTTT.

The sample holds many counts of this clonotype. The chain uses TRBV6-6 and TRBJ2-7, with unresolved D. Per the germline V gene, CDR1 is MNHNY and CDR2 is SVGAGI (reference sequence). The CDR3 has 12 residues. Trimming shortened V by 6 bases and J by 3 bases, and 9 bases separated the two germline ends. The CDR3 reads CASSQNLYEQYF. CDR3 sequence (DNA): TGTGCCAGCAGCCAAAACCTCTACGAGCAGTACTTC.

This clonotype was detected many times. V and J are TRBV4-1 and TRBJ2-7, with 11 positions matching TRBD1. The germline V gene has CDR1 MGHRA and CDR2 YSYEKL. This CDR3 comprises 15 residues. V lost 0 bases to trimming and J lost 7 bases; unmatched junction nucleotides: 5. The CDR3 nucleotides read TGCGCCAGCAGCCAAGACTGGACAGGGGGCGGGGAGCAGTACTTC. Amino acid sequence: CASSQDWTGGGEQYF.

CDR3 loop: CACRTSVQETQYF. The CDR3 DNA reads as TGTGCCTGCCGGACTAGCGTGCAAGAGACCCAGTACTTC. V usage is TRBV30 and J usage is TRBJ2-5; 9 bases match TRBD2. CDR3 length: 13 amino acids. Germline V gives CDR1 GTSNPN, CDR2 SVGIG (reference sequence). With 6 bases clipped from V and 2 bases from J, the junction kept 4 bases outside the gene matches.

This clonotype occurred many times. The gene calls are TRBV25-1 and TRBJ2-1; possibly TRBD2 for D (6 bases). The CDR3 is 19 amino acids. Trimming removed 3 bases at V and 4 bases at J, with 25 bases between. Germline lookup yields CDR1 MGHDK and CDR2 SYGVNS. CDR3 in DNA: TGTGCCAGCAGTGACCCCCGCGGAGGAACCGGGGGTCGGTACAATGAGCAGTTCTTC. Amino acid sequence: CASSDPRGGTGGRYNEQFF.

This clonotype showed up many times. The chain joins TRBV24-1 to TRBJ2-3; 8 bases are a match to TRBD2. Germline values: CDR1 KGHDR, CDR2 SFDVKD. The V segment lost 5 bases and the J segment 4 bases; nucleotides outside the gene matches: 4. The CDR3 has 14 amino acids. CDR3 protein: CATSGTGGPDTQYF. For the CDR3, the DNA is TGTGCCACCAGTGGGACGGGAGGGCCAGATACGCAGTATTTT.

Remarks on this clonotype: Being one base from a much bigger clone, this may be a read error. The gene calls are TRBV7-2 and TRBJ2-6, with D hard to call. The CDR3 is 12 residues long. Germline-derived CDR1 and CDR2 are SGHTA and FQGNSA. CDR3 sequence (DNA): TGTGCGGCGTCCTCGTGGGCCAACGTCCTGACTTTC. As protein: CAASSWANVLTF.

This clonotype was seen many times. This rearrangement joins TRBV5-1 to TRBJ2-3; possible D gene TRBD2, 5 bases. The CDR3 totals 16 residues. With 0 bases removed from V and 2 bases from J, the gap between germline ends came to 13 bases. CDR1 is SGHRS and CDR2 is YFSETQ in the germline V gene. CDR3 sequence: CASSLAGSGFTDTQYF. CDR3 in DNA: TGCGCCAGCAGCTTGGCTGGAAGCGGTTTCACAGATACGCAGTATTTT.

In its sample, this clonotype was seen many times. This rearrangement joins TRBV25-1 to TRBJ2-7; D may match TRBD1 or TRBD2 (5 bases each). This CDR3 spans 14 amino acids. With 4 bases removed from V and 0 bases from J, the gap between germline ends came to 10 bases. Germline CDR1 is MGHDK and CDR2 is SYGVNS. The CDR3 is CASSGRDHSYEQYF. The CDR3 DNA is TGTGCCAGCAGTGGCCGGGACCACTCCTACGAGCAGTACTTC.

This clonotype was recorded many times. The chain combines TRBV7-8 with TRBJ2-1, with TRBD1 matching over 9 bases. V trimming: 1 base; J trimming: 4 bases; junction bases outside the gene matches: 5. The CDR3 is 16 amino acids. From germline, CDR1 is SGHVS and CDR2 FQNEAQ. CDR3 sequence reads: CASSLVDRGLYNEQFF. CDR3 in DNA: TGTGCCAGCAGCTTAGTGGACAGGGGCCTATACAATGAGCAGTTCTTC.

The chain combines TRBV3-1 with TRBJ2-1; TRBD1 aligns across 7 bases. Germline-derived CDR1 and CDR2 are LGHDT and YNNKEL (reference sequence). J was trimmed by 5 bases and V by 2 bases; bases with no gene match: 3. The CDR3 is made up of 14 amino acids. This chain's CDR3 is CASSQRDRNNEQFF. The CDR3 bases are TGTGCCAGCAGCCAAAGGGACAGAAACAATGAGCAGTTCTTC.

Many counts were recorded for this clonotype. This chain links TRBV27 with TRBJ1-2; a weak D match, TRBD1 (5 bases). The CDR3 is 13 residues long. The germline gives CDR1 MNHEY, CDR2 SMNVEV (reference sequence). V was pared by 3 bases and J by 6 bases, with 11 bases between. CDR3 sequence reads: CASSLGGVHGYTF. CDR3 nucleotide sequence: TGTGCCAGCAGTTTGGGAGGGGTCCATGGCTACACCTTC.

This clonotype occurred many times. This chain links TRBV5-5 with TRBJ2-7; TRBD2 agrees at 9 bases. The CDR3 contains 15 residues. With V trimmed by 4 bases and J by 0 bases, 5 bases remained unmatched. Germline loops: CDR1 SGHKS, CDR2 YYEKEE (reference sequence). CDR3 residues: CASSELSGSSYEQYF. CDR3 bases: TGTGCCAGCAGCGAGCTTAGCGGGAGCTCCTACGAGCAGTACTTC.

This clonotype was recorded at least ten times. The rearrangement joins TRBV5-1 to TRBJ2-7; D is perhaps TRBD2 (5 bases). The CDR3 is 13 residues long. Trimming took 5 bases from V and 5 from J, leaving 14 bases between them. The germline gives CDR1 SGHRS, CDR2 YFSETQ. CDR3 sequence (DNA): TGCGCCAGCAGTGGGCAGCTCGGGGACGAGCAGTACTTC. It yields the protein CASSGQLGDEQYF.

This clonotype has at least ten counts. The J gene is TRBJ1-5, the V gene TRBV12-3 or TRBV12-4; D call uncertain. With 6 bases removed from V and 4 bases from J, the gap between germline ends came to 7 bases. The CDR3 runs to 12 residues. This chain's CDR3 is CASSLLNQPQHF. CDR3 coding DNA: TGTGCCAGCAGCCTTCTTAATCAGCCCCAGCATTTT.

This clonotype has ten or more counts. This chain uses TRBV28 with TRBJ2-1; no definite D call. The CDR3 sequence is 15 residues long. V was shortened by 7 bases and J by 0 bases, with 13 bases between the two germline ends. Germline CDR1 and CDR2: MDHEN and SYDVKM. The CDR3, as DNA: TGTGCCAGCACCGAAGGAAGGAGCTCCTACAATGAGCAGTTCTTC. As protein: CASTEGRSSYNEQFF.

There are many counts of this clonotype. The CDR3 region is CAISESGGNYGYTF. The CDR3 bases are TGTGCCATCAGTGAGTCTGGCGGTAACTATGGCTACACCTTC. This sequence joins TRBV10-3 and TRBJ1-2; D call uncertain. With 0 bases removed from V and 1 base from J, the gap between germline ends came to 6 bases. CDR1 ENHRY and CDR2 SYGVKD come from the germline V gene. The CDR3 is 14 residues long.